The rows below give T cell receptor beta chains drawn from one sample of a study of memory CD4+ T cells and cytomegalovirus serostatus. Produced via immunoSEQ multiplex PCR; TCRdb's table is partial and in-frame only. Among roughly 64,000 clones listed, roughly four fifths were seen once. The sample comprised memory CD4+ T cells from blood. The receptor set was obtained from an adult in good health and CMV-seronegative. Each CDR3 is given with its conserved first and last residue. The D gene is left open where the match is weak. Rows may omit the clone size; those that give it use once, few, many or a size class.

d_call j_call v_call clone_size cdr3_nt cdr3_aa
NA TRBJ1-5 TRBV5-4 NA TGTGCCAGCAGCTTGGGCAGGGCCAGGGATCAGCCCCAGCATTTT CASSLGRARDQPQHF
NA TRBJ2-2 TRBV7-2 NA TGTGCCAGCAGCTTAGTCCCCAGGGCCGGGGAGCTGTTTTTT CASSLVPRAGELFF
NA TRBJ1-1 TRBV15 NA TGTGCCACCAGCACGGTACCGAACACTGAAGCTTTCTTT CATSTVPNTEAFF
NA TRBJ2-7 TRBV18 NA TGTGCCAGCTCACCCGCGACCAGTTCTCTGGAGCAGTACTTC CASSPATSSLEQYF
NA TRBJ1-4 TRBV5-1 NA TGCGCCAGCAGCTTGGAGGCAACTAATGAAAAACTGTTTTTT CASSLEATNEKLFF
TRBD2 TRBJ2-7 TRBV28 NA TGTGCCAGCAGCTCGGGGGGATCCTACGAGCAGTACTTC CASSSGGSYEQYF
NA TRBJ1-4 TRBV10-3 few TGTGCCATCAGGCCCGAGCCATCAGGGACTGGTGAAAAACTGTTTTTT CAIRPEPSGTGEKLFF
NA TRBJ1-4 TRBV18 NA TGTGCCAGCTCACCGCAGGGGTTGGATGAAAAACTGTTTTTT CASSPQGLDEKLFF
NA TRBJ1-3 TRBV7-2 few TGTGCCAGCAGCATAGACGGGAGCTCTGGAAACACCATATATTTT CASSIDGSSGNTIYF
TRBD1 TRBJ1-6 TRBV7-9 few TGTGCCAGCAGCGCCCAGGGGGTCGATTCACCCCTCCACTTT CASSAQGVDSPLHF
NA TRBJ2-7 TRBV5-1 once TGCGCCAGCAGCTATAATCTCCAGGGGCCCTACGAGCAGTACTTC CASSYNLQGPYEQYF
TRBD1 TRBJ1-2 TRBV27 NA TGTGCCAGCAGTTTACTTGGACAGGGGAAGGGGGTTAACTATGGCTACACCTTC CASSLLGQGKGVNYGYTF
TRBD1 TRBJ1-2 TRBV7-9 NA TGTGCCAGCAGCTTAGCTGGGACAGGGGTGGTCACGGGGTATGGCTACACCTTC CASSLAGTGVVTGYGYTF
TRBD1 TRBJ1-2 TRBV6-5 NA TGTGCCAGCAGTTACTCGAGTGGACAGGGGTTCGGCTACACCTTC CASSYSSGQGFGYTF
NA TRBJ2-7 TRBV5-1 NA TGCGCCAGCAGCTTGATTCCCGGGAGCTCCTACGAGCAGTACTTC CASSLIPGSSYEQYF
TRBD1 TRBJ2-6 TRBV7-2 NA TGTGCCAGCAGCTTAGTAGGCAGGGGGAGCTCTGGGGCCAACGTCCTGACTTTC CASSLVGRGSSGANVLTF
TRBD1 TRBJ1-1 TRBV9 NA TGTGCCAGCAGCCCCGGACGGGCAGGGGGCACTGAAGCTTTCTTT CASSPGRAGGTEAFF
NA TRBJ1-5 TRBV19 few TGTGCCAGTAGACCCGGGGGGAGCCGCAATCAGCCCCAGCATTTT CASRPGGSRNQPQHF
NA TRBJ1-5 TRBV27 NA TGTGCCAGCAGGTTGGGGGTACAGGTGAATCAGCCCCAGCATTTT CASRLGVQVNQPQHF
NA TRBJ1-3 TRBV21-1 few TGTGCCAGCAGCAAAATGATGGAGGCAGGTCAAGGAGACACCATATATTTT CASSKMMEAGQGDTIYF
TRBD1 TRBJ1-5 TRBV7-2 NA TGTGCCAGCAGCCCACAGGGGGAGAATCAGCCCCAGCATTTT CASSPQGENQPQHF
TRBD1 TRBJ1-1 TRBV4-3 many TGCGCCAGCAGCCAGGGGGACAGGGTTACTGAAGCTTTCTTT CASSQGDRVTEAFF
TRBD1 TRBJ1-2 TRBV30 NA TGTGCCTGGAGTTATGGACAGGGTGGGGGGGGCTACACCTTC CAWSYGQGGGGYTF
NA TRBJ2-1 TRBV7-2 NA TGTGCCAGCAGCTTAGCGCGCAGGGTAGGAGGCAATGAGCAGTTCTTC CASSLARRVGGNEQFF
NA TRBJ1-5 TRBV11-2 NA TGTGCCAGCAGCTTACCAACGAAGGGGCAGCCCCAGCATTTT CASSLPTKGQPQHF
TRBD2 TRBJ2-7 TRBV19 NA TGTGCCAGTAAGGAAGCGGGAGGGATTTCCTACGAGCAGTACTTC CASKEAGGISYEQYF
NA TRBJ2-3 TRBV7-9 NA TGTGCCAGCAGCTTAGATTCGGCGGCCGATACGCAGTATTTT CASSLDSAADTQYF
TRBD1 TRBJ1-2 TRBV6-6 NA TGTGCCAGCAGTTACACCGTAGGTCAGGGGGCGAGCTACACCTTC CASSYTVGQGASYTF
TRBD1 TRBJ2-6 TRBV7-2 NA TGTGCCAGCAGCAATGGACAGGGAGGATCTGGGGCCAACGTCCTGACTTTC CASSNGQGGSGANVLTF
NA TRBJ2-1 TRBV28 NA TGTGCCAGCAGTAAGATGGGGATCTCCCTCAATGAGCAGTTCTTC CASSKMGISLNEQFF
NA TRBJ2-7 TRBV11-2 NA TGTGCCAGCAGCTTAGTTGCTAGTTCTAGTTACGAGCAGTACTTC CASSLVASSSYEQYF
NA TRBJ1-6 TRBV28 NA TGTGCCAGCAGTTTAGCAGGGACATCACGTTCACCCCTCCACTTT CASSLAGTSRSPLHF
NA TRBJ1-2 TRBV28 NA TGTGCCAGCACGATTGGGACGGGCAGGACGAACGGAGGCTACACCTTC CASTIGTGRTNGGYTF
NA TRBJ2-3 TRBV28 NA TGTGCCAGCAGGAATCTGGTGGGGGTTTCGGATACGCAGTATTTT CASRNLVGVSDTQYF
NA TRBJ1-2 TRBV21-1 NA TGTGCCAGCAGCGACCGGACAGGGCGGTATGGCTACACCTTC CASSDRTGRYGYTF
NA TRBJ2-7 TRBV6-5 few TGTGCCAGCAGCCAAGGACAGGAGCAGTACTTC CASSQGQEQYF
TRBD2 TRBJ2-1 TRBV7-3 NA TGTGCCAGCAGCCTCCAGGGCGGGAGCGTGGGAAACAATGAGCAGTTCTTC CASSLQGGSVGNNEQFF
TRBD1 TRBJ1-2 TRBV7-3 once TGTGCAAGCAGGAGGGGGCACCAAAATAACTATGGCTACACCTTC CASRRGHQNNYGYTF
NA TRBJ2-2 TRBV5-4 NA TGTGCCAGCAGCCTTAAGGGGGGGATGAACACCGGGGAGCTGTTTTTT CASSLKGGMNTGELFF
TRBD1 TRBJ2-7 TRBV6-1 medium-sized TGTGCCAGCAATTCGCCAGGGGGCGGAAGGTACGAGCAGTACTTC CASNSPGGGRYEQYF
TRBD1 TRBJ2-3 TRBV5-1 once TGCGCCAGCAGCTTGAGGACAGGGGGACAAGATACGCAGTATTTT CASSLRTGGQDTQYF
NA TRBJ1-2 TRBV5-1 few TGCGCCAGCAGCTTAACAGACTATGGCTACACCTTC CASSLTDYGYTF
NA TRBJ2-1 TRBV5-1 once TGCGCCAGCAGCTTGGCCCCCAGGGTGGATGAGCAGTTCTTC CASSLAPRVDEQFF
TRBD1 TRBJ1-4 TRBV28 NA TGTGCCAGCAGTTTCCAGGGGGTATGGGAAAAACTGTTTTTT CASSFQGVWEKLFF
NA TRBJ2-7 TRBV19 NA TGTGCCACACATAACAGGGTCTACGAGCAGTACTTC CATHNRVYEQYF